This T cell receptor beta chain derives from a study of T cell changes during pregnancy in multiple sclerosis. CDR1 LNHDA and CDR2 SQIVND come from the germline V gene (reference sequence). This CDR3 has 15 residues. Between the trimmed V and J ends, which lost 6 bases and 1 base, there was a span of 16 bases. The table came from immunoSEQ multiplex PCR; TCRdb's copy has only in-frame clones and leaves some out. Altogether about 35,000 clones are present, around nine tenths being singletons, with the ten largest covering 0.75% to 0.95%. This clone appeared a single time. The source was CD4+ T cells from peripheral blood mononuclear cells, collected after pregnancy. The chain links TRBV19 to TRBJ2-7; perhaps TRBD2 as D (7 bases). This clonotype originated in a female donor in good health, enrolled as a control in a pregnancy study. The chain's CDR3 is CASRFGGGHSYEQYF. In DNA form, the CDR3 reads TGTGCCAGTAGATTCGGCGGGGGACATTCCTACGAGCAGTACTTC.